This is a list of T cell receptor beta chains from one sample in a study of identical twins. Each CDR3 protein is one row after TCRdb ran MiXCR on the 5' RACE reads. The table includes around 1.7 million distinct CDR3 sequences, under 35% detected once. The sequencing sample was made of cord blood. All receptors derive from a newborn girl in good health. The CDR3 runs from the conserved cysteine through the conserved F or W. A D gene is named only where the DNA matches it firmly. Size values are once, few and many counts, or a class for expanded clones, and some rows have none.

v_gene	d_gene	j_gene	abundance	CDR3aa	CDR3nt
TRBV3-1	-	TRBJ2-7	few	CASSQTRGSSYEQYF	TGTGCCAGCAGCCAAACGCGCGGGTCCTCCTACGAGCAGTACTTC
TRBV25-1	TRBD1	TRBJ1-5	-	CASSREGTGNQPQHF	TGTGCCAGCAGCCGAGAGGGGACAGGCAATCAGCCCCAGCATTTT
TRBV6-6	-	TRBJ1-4	once	CASRKEKPFF	TGTGCCAGCAGGAAAGAAAAACCGTTTTTT
TRBV7-6	TRBD1	TRBJ1-4	few	CASSIDREGRATNEKLFF	TGTGCCAGCAGCATAGACAGGGAAGGACGTGCAACTAATGAAAAACTGTTTTTT
TRBV14	-	TRBJ2-5	few	CASSHLTAYTQETQYF	TGTGCCAGCAGCCATCTGACAGCGTACACCCAAGAGACCCAGTACTTC
TRBV20-1	-	TRBJ2-7	few	CSASQGGSSYEQYF	TGCAGTGCTAGCCAGGGGGGGAGCTCCTACGAGCAGTACTTC
TRBV6-1	-	TRBJ1-2	few	CASSEIRNYGYTF	TGTGCCAGCAGTGAAATCAGGAACTATGGCTACACCTTC
TRBV12-3/TRBV12-4	TRBD1	TRBJ1-2	many	CASSPGQGVGYTF	TGTGCCAGCAGTCCCGGACAGGGGGTTGGCTACACCTTC
TRBV28	-	TRBJ2-3	many	CASSPGTHSDTQYF	TGTGCCAGCAGCCCCGGGACTCATTCAGATACGCAGTATTTT
TRBV15	-	TRBJ2-4	-	CATSTQGGRDGNEQYF	TGTGCCACCAGCACACAAGGGGGACGGGATGGTAATGAGCAGTACTTC
TRBV6-1	TRBD2	TRBJ2-1	few	CASSELPSGGYNEQFF	TGTGCCAGCAGTGAACTTCCTAGCGGGGGGTATAATGAGCAGTTCTTC
TRBV4-1	-	TRBJ1-2	many	CASSRTESGARSYGYTF	TGCGCCAGCAGCCGGACGGAGTCAGGGGCCAGGTCCTATGGCTACACCTTC
TRBV20-1	-	TRBJ1-2	few	CSARDLMGYGYTF	TGCAGTGCTAGAGATCTCATGGGGTATGGCTACACCTTC
TRBV2	TRBD1	TRBJ2-7	-	CASSFRTGAHEQYF	TGTGCCAGCAGTTTTCGGACAGGGGCCCACGAGCAGTACTTC
TRBV4-1	TRBD2	TRBJ2-1	-	CASSQVYVGLAGPSSYNEQFF	TGCGCCAGCAGCCAAGTTTATGTGGGACTAGCGGGCCCCAGCTCCTACAATGAGCAGTTCTTC
TRBV4-2	TRBD2	TRBJ2-3	few	CASSQDASGGGDTQYF	TGTGCCAGCAGCCAAGATGCTAGCGGGGGCGGAGATACGCAGTATTTT
TRBV12-3/TRBV12-4	-	TRBJ2-3	-	CASSLSAGARGVDTQYF	TGTGCCAGCAGTTTATCGGCGGGGGCCAGGGGGGTCGATACGCAGTATTTT
TRBV28	TRBD1	TRBJ2-7	few	CASSWGTGQYEQYF	TGTGCCAGCAGTTGGGGGACAGGACAGTACGAGCAGTACTTC
TRBV19	-	TRBJ2-3	-	CASTPRGATDTQYF	TGTGCCAGTACCCCACGGGGGGCCACAGATACGCAGTATTTT
TRBV24-1	-	TRBJ1-1	-	CATSAVGQRNTEAFF	TGTGCCACCAGTGCCGTAGGACAGAGGAACACTGAAGCTTTCTTT
TRBV5-1	-	TRBJ2-7	many	CASSFSGEQYF	TGCGCCAGCAGCTTTTCAGGGGAGCAGTACTTC